The following is a T cell receptor (beta chain) sequence with its context. The length of the CDR3 is 17 residues. Germline-derived CDR1 and CDR2 are LNHNV and YYDKDF (reference sequence). Trimming cost V 1 base and J 4 bases, with 17 bases left between them. Per the original methods: Reference gene primer amplification gave nucleated cell count estimates. Only in-frame clones appear in the TCRdb table, and some are missing; sequencing was by immunoSEQ multiplex PCR. That table furnishes V, J and clone size, whereas the DNA furnished D and trimming. In the table there are about 40,000 clones, around 79% of which are singletons. The data were obtained in a study of blood T cell repertoires in COVID-19. Across the whole study: Donors in the United States, Italy and Spain gave samples during acute or convalescent COVID-19. Sources were T cells, B-cell-depleted T cells, or PBMCs; the material itself was cDNA or gDNA.

The sequenced sample consisted of peripheral blood. The TCR was taken from a woman over 75 with acute or convalescent COVID-19. The chain employs TRBV15 and TRBJ1-5, with a weak D call TRBD1 (5 bases). The CDR3 DNA sequence: TGTGCCACCAGCAGAGCCCGGGGGGACGTTATTAATCAGCCCCAGCATTTT. Translation: CATSRARGDVINQPQHF.